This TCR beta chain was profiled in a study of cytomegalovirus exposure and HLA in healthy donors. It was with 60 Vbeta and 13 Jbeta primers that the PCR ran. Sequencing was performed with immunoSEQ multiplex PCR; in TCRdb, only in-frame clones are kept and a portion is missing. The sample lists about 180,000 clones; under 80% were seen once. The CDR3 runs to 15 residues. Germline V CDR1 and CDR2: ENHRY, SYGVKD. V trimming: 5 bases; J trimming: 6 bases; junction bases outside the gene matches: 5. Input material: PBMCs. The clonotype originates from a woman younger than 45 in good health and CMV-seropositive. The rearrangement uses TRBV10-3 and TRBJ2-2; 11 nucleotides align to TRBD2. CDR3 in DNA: TGTGCCATCAGTACTAGCGGGGGCCTCCCCGGGGAGCTGTTTTTT. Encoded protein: CAISTSGGLPGELFF.